These T cell receptor beta chains were read from a single sample in a study of a mutant IDH1 vaccine in newly diagnosed glioma. Profiled with immunoSEQ multiplex PCR; TCRdb holds only in-frame clones, not every one. The data contain approximately 60,000 clones, 74% of them seen just once; the ten biggest clones take up about 4.9%. Their cognate antigens are unknown. The material sequenced was PBMCs, taken from a glioma patient whose treatment included an IDH1 peptide vaccine. The receptors were sampled from a man aged 50 or older with glioma. CDR3s include the opening cysteine and the closing phenylalanine or tryptophan. Fields, in order: clone size, V gene, D gene, J gene, CDR3 protein, CDR3 DNA. D genes are given only for firm matches. Part of the rows lack a size; the others show once, few, many or a class for expanded clones.

clone_size: few
v_call: TRBV12-1
d_call: .
j_call: TRBJ2-7
cdr3_aa: CATLSEGDEQYF
cdr3_nt: TGTGCCACCCTATCGGAAGGGGACGAGCAGTACTTC

clone_size: .
v_call: TRBV7-9
d_call: .
j_call: TRBJ1-2
cdr3_aa: CASSLHGGSNGYTF
cdr3_nt: TGTGCCAGCAGCCTTCACGGGGGCAGTAATGGCTACACCTTC

clone_size: many
v_call: TRBV5-5
d_call: .
j_call: TRBJ2-7
cdr3_aa: CASSFATGPYEQYF
cdr3_nt: TGTGCCAGCAGCTTTGCGACAGGCCCCTACGAGCAGTACTTC

clone_size: once
v_call: TRBV30
d_call: .
j_call: TRBJ1-5
cdr3_aa: CALGEAISNQPQHF
cdr3_nt: TGTGCCCTGGGGGAGGCCATCAGCAATCAGCCCCAGCATTTT

clone_size: .
v_call: TRBV10-3
d_call: TRBD1
j_call: TRBJ1-5
cdr3_aa: CAISESDRAQPQHF
cdr3_nt: TGTGCCATCAGTGAGTCGGACAGGGCTCAGCCCCAGCATTTT

clone_size: .
v_call: TRBV5-6
d_call: .
j_call: TRBJ1-1
cdr3_aa: CASSTDRSTEAFF
cdr3_nt: TGTGCCAGCAGCACCGACAGGAGCACTGAAGCTTTCTTT

clone_size: .
v_call: TRBV6-1
d_call: .
j_call: TRBJ1-3
cdr3_aa: CASRPGTLGNTIYF
cdr3_nt: TGTGCCAGCAGGCCCGGGACACTTGGAAACACCATATATTTT

clone_size: .
v_call: TRBV6-6
d_call: .
j_call: TRBJ1-4
cdr3_aa: CASSFVTATNEKLFF
cdr3_nt: TGTGCCAGCAGTTTTGTGACTGCAACTAATGAAAAACTGTTTTTT

clone_size: .
v_call: TRBV27
d_call: TRBD1
j_call: TRBJ1-2
cdr3_aa: CASSPMADRGGYGYTF
cdr3_nt: TGTGCCAGCAGTCCGATGGCGGACAGGGGGGGCTATGGCTACACCTTC

clone_size: .
v_call: TRBV9
d_call: .
j_call: TRBJ2-5
cdr3_aa: CASSPPGGTGDGGETQYF
cdr3_nt: TGTGCCAGCAGCCCTCCTGGTGGTACTGGGGATGGAGGAGAGACCCAGTACTTC

clone_size: .
v_call: TRBV29-1
d_call: .
j_call: TRBJ1-1
cdr3_aa: CSGIFGTEAFF
cdr3_nt: TGCAGCGGAATCTTCGGAACTGAAGCTTTCTTT

clone_size: .
v_call: TRBV5-4
d_call: .
j_call: TRBJ1-1
cdr3_aa: CASSRDPHTEAFF
cdr3_nt: TGTGCCAGCAGCCGGGACCCCCACACTGAAGCTTTCTTT

clone_size: .
v_call: TRBV6-6
d_call: .
j_call: TRBJ2-5
cdr3_aa: CASTLGGGETQYF
cdr3_nt: TGTGCCAGCACCCTAGGGGGGGGAGAGACCCAGTACTTC

clone_size: .
v_call: TRBV19
d_call: .
j_call: TRBJ1-2
cdr3_aa: CASSVEGSYGYTF
cdr3_nt: TGTGCCAGTAGTGTCGAGGGATCCTATGGCTACACCTTC

clone_size: few
v_call: TRBV27
d_call: TRBD1
j_call: TRBJ1-6
cdr3_aa: CASRRGQGKFVFSPLHF
cdr3_nt: TGTGCCAGCAGGCGGGGACAGGGGAAGTTCGTGTTCTCACCCCTCCACTTT

clone_size: few
v_call: TRBV30
d_call: .
j_call: TRBJ1-5
cdr3_aa: CAWSQQGNQPQHF
cdr3_nt: TGTGCCTGGAGCCAACAAGGCAATCAGCCCCAGCATTTT

clone_size: .
v_call: TRBV27
d_call: .
j_call: TRBJ1-2
cdr3_aa: CASRSGGNYGYTF
cdr3_nt: TGTGCCAGCAGGTCCGGGGGGAACTATGGCTACACCTTC

clone_size: .
v_call: TRBV5-6
d_call: TRBD1
j_call: TRBJ2-7
cdr3_aa: CASSLTTDRRMDF
cdr3_nt: TGTGCCAGCAGCTTGACGACGGACAGGCGAATGGACTTC

clone_size: few
v_call: TRBV9
d_call: .
j_call: TRBJ1-5
cdr3_aa: CASSVGLGQPQHF
cdr3_nt: TGTGCCAGCAGCGTTGGGCTGGGTCAGCCCCAGCATTTT

clone_size: .
v_call: TRBV29-1
d_call: .
j_call: TRBJ2-1
cdr3_aa: CSVEGTREYNEQFF
cdr3_nt: TGCAGCGTTGAAGGGACCAGGGAATACAATGAGCAGTTCTTC

clone_size: .
v_call: TRBV27
d_call: .
j_call: TRBJ1-5
cdr3_aa: CASSPPGGFRGGQPQHF
cdr3_nt: TGTGCCAGCAGCCCTCCCGGCGGTTTCCGAGGGGGTCAGCCCCAGCATTTT

clone_size: .
v_call: TRBV6-6
d_call: .
j_call: TRBJ2-7
cdr3_aa: CASSYSSRQITYEQYF
cdr3_nt: TGTGCCAGCAGTTACTCGAGCCGACAGATTACCTACGAGCAGTACTTC

clone_size: once
v_call: TRBV19
d_call: .
j_call: TRBJ2-5
cdr3_aa: CASSIDRGGGKTQYF
cdr3_nt: TGTGCCAGTAGTATAGATCGAGGGGGCGGGAAGACCCAGTACTTC

clone_size: .
v_call: TRBV19
d_call: .
j_call: TRBJ1-1
cdr3_aa: CASSTLTGNTEAFF
cdr3_nt: TGTGCCAGTAGTACCCTGACAGGGAACACTGAAGCTTTCTTT

clone_size: .
v_call: TRBV5-1
d_call: TRBD1
j_call: TRBJ2-3
cdr3_aa: CATSTGGADTQYF
cdr3_nt: TGCGCCACCTCGACAGGGGGCGCGGATACGCAGTATTTT

clone_size: once
v_call: TRBV5-1
d_call: .
j_call: TRBJ2-1
cdr3_aa: CASGPYGSSYNEQFF
cdr3_nt: TGCGCCAGCGGTCCCTACGGGAGCTCCTACAATGAGCAGTTCTTC

clone_size: .
v_call: TRBV6-5
d_call: .
j_call: TRBJ1-4
cdr3_aa: CASSFQGANEKLFF
cdr3_nt: TGTGCCAGCAGTTTCCAGGGTGCTAATGAAAAACTGTTTTTT

clone_size: .
v_call: TRBV9
d_call: TRBD2
j_call: TRBJ2-1
cdr3_aa: CASSVALAGGHNEQFF
cdr3_nt: TGTGCCAGCAGCGTAGCTCTGGCGGGGGGCCACAATGAGCAGTTCTTC

clone_size: .
v_call: TRBV9
d_call: TRBD1
j_call: TRBJ2-2
cdr3_aa: CASSVYGTEDTGELFF
cdr3_nt: TGTGCCAGCAGCGTGTACGGGACAGAAGACACCGGGGAGCTGTTTTTT

clone_size: .
v_call: TRBV27
d_call: .
j_call: TRBJ2-1
cdr3_aa: CASSLGGASEQFF
cdr3_nt: TGTGCCAGCAGTTTAGGCGGGGCCAGTGAGCAGTTCTTC

clone_size: .
v_call: TRBV10-3
d_call: .
j_call: TRBJ2-2
cdr3_aa: CATRGLGGADTGELFF
cdr3_nt: TGTGCCACCAGAGGGTTGGGGGGCGCGGACACCGGGGAGCTGTTTTTT

clone_size: .
v_call: TRBV5-4
d_call: .
j_call: TRBJ2-3
cdr3_aa: CASSSRGGQGTDTQYF
cdr3_nt: TGTGCCAGCAGCTCCCGGGGGGGACAGGGTACAGATACGCAGTATTTT

clone_size: .
v_call: TRBV6-6
d_call: .
j_call: TRBJ2-2
cdr3_aa: CASSLQGSAGELFF
cdr3_nt: TGTGCCAGCAGTTTACAGGGTAGCGCCGGGGAGCTGTTTTTT

clone_size: .
v_call: TRBV7-2
d_call: TRBD1
j_call: TRBJ2-1
cdr3_aa: CASSLVRTGWRNNNEQFF
cdr3_nt: TGTGCCAGCAGCTTAGTTCGGACAGGGTGGAGGAATAACAATGAGCAGTTCTTC

clone_size: .
v_call: TRBV5-1
d_call: TRBD1
j_call: TRBJ1-3
cdr3_aa: CASSSGQGDSGNTIYF
cdr3_nt: TGCGCCAGCAGCAGTGGACAGGGTGACTCTGGAAACACCATATATTTT

clone_size: few
v_call: TRBV5-5
d_call: .
j_call: TRBJ2-5
cdr3_aa: CASSLEETQYF
cdr3_nt: TGTGCCAGCAGCTTGGAAGAGACCCAGTACTTC

clone_size: .
v_call: TRBV2
d_call: .
j_call: TRBJ1-2
cdr3_aa: CASSEEGHDGYTF
cdr3_nt: TGTGCCAGCAGTGAAGAGGGTCACGACGGCTACACCTTC

clone_size: .
v_call: TRBV5-4
d_call: TRBD1
j_call: TRBJ2-5
cdr3_aa: CASSSTAGGQETQYF
cdr3_nt: TGTGCCAGCAGCTCAACGGCAGGGGGTCAAGAGACCCAGTACTTC

clone_size: .
v_call: TRBV10-3
d_call: .
j_call: TRBJ2-7
cdr3_aa: CATSLGGNYEQYF
cdr3_nt: TGTGCCACTTCTCTTGGGGGCAACTACGAGCAGTACTTC

clone_size: .
v_call: TRBV5-1
d_call: TRBD1
j_call: TRBJ2-3
cdr3_aa: CASSLITGAYTDTQYF
cdr3_nt: TGCGCCAGCAGCTTAATAACAGGGGCGTACACAGATACGCAGTATTTT

clone_size: .
v_call: TRBV7-8
d_call: .
j_call: TRBJ2-1
cdr3_aa: CASSLEWGLNNEQFF
cdr3_nt: TGTGCCAGCAGCTTAGAATGGGGGCTTAACAATGAGCAGTTCTTC

clone_size: .
v_call: TRBV27
d_call: .
j_call: TRBJ2-7
cdr3_aa: CASSWNGPLSEQYF
cdr3_nt: TGTGCCAGCAGTTGGAACGGGCCCCTTTCCGAGCAGTACTTC